A selection of T cell receptor beta chains follows, all from one sample in a study of T cell responses to AZD1222 COVID-19 vaccine. The data were produced by immunoSEQ multiplex PCR, yet TCRdb's version contains in-frame clones alone and is incomplete. In the table there are approximately 100,000 clones, less than 90% of which are singletons. The sample consisted of peripheral blood, taken on day 0 of AZD1222 vaccination. The receptors were gathered from an adult in good health. The CDR3 runs from the conserved cysteine through the conserved F or W.

V	J	CDR3
TRBV7-9	TRBJ2-7	CASSSPGSTGYEQYF
TRBV6-5	TRBJ1-5	CASSLDRGGQPQHF
TRBV5-5	TRBJ1-2	CASSSQNAQGWPYTF
TRBV5-1	TRBJ2-3	CASSSVTGPSTDTQYF
TRBV6-5	TRBJ2-2	CASRLRQGATGELFF
TRBV7-9	TRBJ2-5	CASSPPGVVRSETQYF
TRBV4-1	TRBJ1-5	CASSRYSNQPQHF
TRBV5-1	TRBJ2-3	CASSLATPSTDTQYF
TRBV28	TRBJ2-7	CASSSRVSLYEQYF
TRBV28	TRBJ1-5	CASSLSQYPGEPQHF
TRBV11-3	TRBJ1-1	CASSLGSPSTEAFF
TRBV10-3	TRBJ1-4	CAISSDRPGDEKLFF
TRBV20-1	TRBJ2-7	CSASPGTGASYEQYF
TRBV2	TRBJ2-3	CASRVGTSERTDTQYF
TRBV5-5	TRBJ2-4	CASSLGGAKNIQYF
TRBV12-3/TRBV12-4	TRBJ2-3	CASSLSADTQYF
TRBV2	TRBJ2-5	CASSGWAGAETQYF
TRBV4-1	TRBJ1-2	CASSQDLGVYRDYGYTF
TRBV19	TRBJ1-2	CASSPGTLEIYGYTF
TRBV19	TRBJ2-5	CASSPDRGLLAETQYF
TRBV9	TRBJ1-1	CASSAPRGGLNTEAFF
TRBV2	TRBJ1-3	CASSVQGPNESTIYF
TRBV2	TRBJ1-2	CASKEQGPTTYGYTF
TRBV6-5	TRBJ1-2	CASRDHGQGDYGYTF
TRBV12-3/TRBV12-4	TRBJ1-3	CASSPPFVNTIYF
TRBV27	TRBJ2-1	CASRGLAGVFEQFF
TRBV6-1	TRBJ2-5	CASSEATGSETQYF
TRBV7-9	TRBJ2-1	CASSLRGDLYNEQFF
TRBV24-1	TRBJ2-2	CATGGVGGELFF
TRBV7-6	TRBJ2-7	CASSLGGTDYEQYF
TRBV7-3	TRBJ1-1	CASSSGVNTEAFF
TRBV28	TRBJ1-1	CASGGTGTFGTEAFF
TRBV18	TRBJ2-7	CASSPQGRGSYEQYF
TRBV20-1	TRBJ2-7	CSASLASLSSYEQYF
TRBV7-6	TRBJ1-2	CASSLEPGATNYGYTF
TRBV5-1	TRBJ2-1	CASSRDPATYNEQFF
TRBV28	TRBJ1-4	CASSLEAGRNEKLFF
TRBV27	TRBJ2-4	CASKVYPGKNIQYF
TRBV6-2/TRBV6-3	TRBJ1-6	CASSRETGVSPLHF
TRBV18	TRBJ1-6	CASSPWGTPPSPLHF
TRBV28	TRBJ2-2	CASSLRGLGELFF
TRBV19	TRBJ1-2	CASKAGVLWTDGYTF
TRBV5-1	TRBJ2-1	CASSLGGSSYNEQFF